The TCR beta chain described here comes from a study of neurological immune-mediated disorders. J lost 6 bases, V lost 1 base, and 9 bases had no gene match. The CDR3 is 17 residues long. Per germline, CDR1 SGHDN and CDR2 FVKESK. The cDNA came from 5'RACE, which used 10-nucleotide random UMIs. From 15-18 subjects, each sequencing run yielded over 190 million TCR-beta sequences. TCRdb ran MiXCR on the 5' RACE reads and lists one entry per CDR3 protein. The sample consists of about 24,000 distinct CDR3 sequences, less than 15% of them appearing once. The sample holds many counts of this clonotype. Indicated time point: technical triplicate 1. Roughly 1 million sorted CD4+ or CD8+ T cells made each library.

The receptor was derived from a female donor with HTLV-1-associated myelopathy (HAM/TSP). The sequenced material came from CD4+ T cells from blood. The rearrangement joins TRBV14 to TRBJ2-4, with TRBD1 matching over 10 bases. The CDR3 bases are TGTGCCAGCAGCCAAGTGACCCTCGGGGACAGGGGAAACATTCAGTACTTC. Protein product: CASSQVTLGDRGNIQYF.